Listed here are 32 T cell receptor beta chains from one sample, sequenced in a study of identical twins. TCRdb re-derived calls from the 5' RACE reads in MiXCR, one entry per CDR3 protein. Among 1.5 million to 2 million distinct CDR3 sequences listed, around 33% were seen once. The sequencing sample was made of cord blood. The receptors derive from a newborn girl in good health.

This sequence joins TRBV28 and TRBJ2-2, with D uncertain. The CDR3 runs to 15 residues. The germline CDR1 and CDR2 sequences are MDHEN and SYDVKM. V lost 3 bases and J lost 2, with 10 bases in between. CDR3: CASSFDGSNTGELFF. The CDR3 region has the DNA TGTGCCAGCAGTTTCGACGGCTCTAACACCGGGGAGCTGTTTTTT.

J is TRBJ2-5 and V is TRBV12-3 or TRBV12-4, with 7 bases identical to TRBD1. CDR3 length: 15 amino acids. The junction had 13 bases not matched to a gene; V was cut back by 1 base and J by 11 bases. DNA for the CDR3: TGTGCCAGCAGTTTAGGGAGACAGGGATTGGATGAGCAGTACTTC. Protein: CASSLGRQGLDEQYF.

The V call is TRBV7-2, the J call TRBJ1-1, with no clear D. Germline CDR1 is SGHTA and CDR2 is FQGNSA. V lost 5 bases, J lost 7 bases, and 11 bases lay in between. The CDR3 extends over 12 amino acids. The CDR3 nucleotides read TGTGCCAGCAGCCCAGGACGGAGTGAAGCTTTCTTT. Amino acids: CASSPGRSEAFF.

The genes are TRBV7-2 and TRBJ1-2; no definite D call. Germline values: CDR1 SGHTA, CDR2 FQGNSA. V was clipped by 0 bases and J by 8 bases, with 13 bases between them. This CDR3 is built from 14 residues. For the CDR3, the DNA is TGTGCCAGCAGCTTAGCTAGTAGGGCTGGGGGCTACACCTTC. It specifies CASSLASRAGGYTF.

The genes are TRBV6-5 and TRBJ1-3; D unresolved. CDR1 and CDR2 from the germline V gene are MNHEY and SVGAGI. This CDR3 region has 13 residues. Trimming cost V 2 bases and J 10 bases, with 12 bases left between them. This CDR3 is CASSYGQPGTIYF. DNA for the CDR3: TGTGCCAGCAGTTACGGGCAGCCCGGGACCATATATTTT.

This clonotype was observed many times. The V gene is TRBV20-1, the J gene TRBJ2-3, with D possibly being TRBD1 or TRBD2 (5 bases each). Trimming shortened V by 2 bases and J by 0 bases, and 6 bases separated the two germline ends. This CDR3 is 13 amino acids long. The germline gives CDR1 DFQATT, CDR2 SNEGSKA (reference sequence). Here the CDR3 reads CSARRDSTDTQYF. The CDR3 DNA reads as TGCAGTGCTAGAAGGGACAGCACAGATACGCAGTATTTT.

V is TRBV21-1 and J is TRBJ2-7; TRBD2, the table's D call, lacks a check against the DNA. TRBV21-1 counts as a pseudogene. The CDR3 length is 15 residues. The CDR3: CASSHRLVPPLEQYF. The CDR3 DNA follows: TGTGCCAGCAGCCATCGACTAGTCCCACCCTTGGAGCAGTACTTC.

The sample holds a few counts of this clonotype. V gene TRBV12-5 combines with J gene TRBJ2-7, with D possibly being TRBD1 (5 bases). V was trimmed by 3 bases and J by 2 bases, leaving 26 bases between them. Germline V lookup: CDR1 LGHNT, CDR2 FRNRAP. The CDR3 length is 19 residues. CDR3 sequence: CASGFPHDQDRQITYEQYF. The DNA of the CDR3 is TGTGCTAGTGGTTTTCCCCACGACCAGGACCGACAGATAACCTACGAGCAGTACTTC.

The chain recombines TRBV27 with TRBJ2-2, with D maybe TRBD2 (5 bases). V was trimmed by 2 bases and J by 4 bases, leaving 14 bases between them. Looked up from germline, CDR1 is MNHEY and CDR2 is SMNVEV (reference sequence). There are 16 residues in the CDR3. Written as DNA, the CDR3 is TGTGCCAGCAGTTTAGTGTCAGCACGGGGCACCGGGGAGCTGTTTTTT. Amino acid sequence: CASSLVSARGTGELFF.

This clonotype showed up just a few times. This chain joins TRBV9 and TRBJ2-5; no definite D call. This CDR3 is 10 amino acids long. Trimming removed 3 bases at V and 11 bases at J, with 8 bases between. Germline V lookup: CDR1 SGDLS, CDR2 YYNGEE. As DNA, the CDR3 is TGTGCCAGCAGCGCTAGAGAGCAGTACTTC. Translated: CASSAREQYF.

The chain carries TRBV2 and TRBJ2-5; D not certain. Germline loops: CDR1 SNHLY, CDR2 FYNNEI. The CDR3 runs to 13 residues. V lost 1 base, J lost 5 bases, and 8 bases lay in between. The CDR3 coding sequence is TGTGCCAGCAGTGAAGACAGTGGGGAGACCCAGTACTTC. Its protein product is CASSEDSGETQYF.

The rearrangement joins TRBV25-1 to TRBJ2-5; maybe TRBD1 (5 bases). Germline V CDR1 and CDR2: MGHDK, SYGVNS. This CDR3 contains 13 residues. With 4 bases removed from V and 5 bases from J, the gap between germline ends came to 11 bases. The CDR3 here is CASSGRGGETQYF. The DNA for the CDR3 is TGTGCCAGCAGTGGAAGGGGTGGGGAGACCCAGTACTTC.

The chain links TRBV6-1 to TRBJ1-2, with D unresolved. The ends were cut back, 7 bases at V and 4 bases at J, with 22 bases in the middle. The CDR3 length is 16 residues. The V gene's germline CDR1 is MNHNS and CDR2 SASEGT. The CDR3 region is CASNGPLGVISYGYTF. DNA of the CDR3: TGTGCCAGCAACGGGCCTCTTGGCGTTATTTCCTATGGCTACACCTTC.

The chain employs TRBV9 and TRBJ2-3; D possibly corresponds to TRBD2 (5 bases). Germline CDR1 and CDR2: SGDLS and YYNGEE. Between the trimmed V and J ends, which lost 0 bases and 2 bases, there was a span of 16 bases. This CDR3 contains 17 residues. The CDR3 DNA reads TGTGCCAGCAGCGTAGCAGGTACGGGATCCTTCACAGATACGCAGTATTTT. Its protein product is CASSVAGTGSFTDTQYF.

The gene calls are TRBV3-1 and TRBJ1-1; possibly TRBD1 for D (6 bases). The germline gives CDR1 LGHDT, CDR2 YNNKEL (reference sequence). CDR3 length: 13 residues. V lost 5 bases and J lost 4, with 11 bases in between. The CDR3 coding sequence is TGTGCCAGCAGCACAGGGTCCGCCACTGAAGCTTTCTTT. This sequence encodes CASSTGSATEAFF.

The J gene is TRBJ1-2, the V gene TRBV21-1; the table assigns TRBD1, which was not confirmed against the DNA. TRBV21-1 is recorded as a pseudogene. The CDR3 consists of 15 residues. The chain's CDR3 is CASSWNPGSNYGYTF. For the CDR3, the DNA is TGTGCCAGCAGCTGGAATCCGGGATCTAACTATGGCTACACCTTC.

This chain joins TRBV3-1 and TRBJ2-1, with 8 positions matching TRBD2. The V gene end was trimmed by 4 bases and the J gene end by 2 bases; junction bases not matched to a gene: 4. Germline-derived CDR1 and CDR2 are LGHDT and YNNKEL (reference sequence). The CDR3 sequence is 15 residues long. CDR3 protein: CASSPGSGAYNEQFF. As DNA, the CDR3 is TGTGCCAGCAGCCCCGGTAGCGGGGCCTACAATGAGCAGTTCTTC.

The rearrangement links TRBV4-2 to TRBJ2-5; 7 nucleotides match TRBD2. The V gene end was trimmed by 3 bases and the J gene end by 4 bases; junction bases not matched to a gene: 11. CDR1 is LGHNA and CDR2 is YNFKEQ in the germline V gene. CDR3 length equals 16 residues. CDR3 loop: CASSHLGGGPLETQYF. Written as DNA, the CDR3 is TGTGCCAGCAGCCACCTCGGCGGGGGACCCTTAGAGACCCAGTACTTC.

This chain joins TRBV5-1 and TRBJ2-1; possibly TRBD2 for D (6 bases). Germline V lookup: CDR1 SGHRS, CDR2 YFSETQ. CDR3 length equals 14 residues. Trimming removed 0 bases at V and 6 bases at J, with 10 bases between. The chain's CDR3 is CASSLGLVSNEQFF. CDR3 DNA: TGCGCCAGCAGCTTGGGACTAGTGTCCAATGAGCAGTTCTTC.

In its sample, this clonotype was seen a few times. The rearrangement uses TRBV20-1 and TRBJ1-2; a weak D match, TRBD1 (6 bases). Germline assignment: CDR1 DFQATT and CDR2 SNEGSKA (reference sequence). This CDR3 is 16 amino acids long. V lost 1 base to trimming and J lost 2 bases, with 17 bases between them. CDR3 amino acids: CSARAAPRQENYGYTF. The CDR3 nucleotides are TGCAGTGCTAGAGCTGCCCCGAGACAGGAGAACTATGGCTACACCTTC.

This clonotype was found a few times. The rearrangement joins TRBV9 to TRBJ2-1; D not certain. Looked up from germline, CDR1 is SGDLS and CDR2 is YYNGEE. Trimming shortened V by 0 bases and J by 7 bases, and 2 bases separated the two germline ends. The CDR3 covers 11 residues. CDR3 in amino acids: CASSVENEQFF. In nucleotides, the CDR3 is TGTGCCAGCAGCGTAGAGAATGAGCAGTTCTTC.

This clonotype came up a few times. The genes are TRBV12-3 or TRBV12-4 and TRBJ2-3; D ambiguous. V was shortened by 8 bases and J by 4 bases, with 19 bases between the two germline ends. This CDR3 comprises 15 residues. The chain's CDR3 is CASVSSLWWPDTQYF. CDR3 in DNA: TGTGCCAGCGTCAGTTCCCTGTGGTGGCCAGATACGCAGTATTTT.

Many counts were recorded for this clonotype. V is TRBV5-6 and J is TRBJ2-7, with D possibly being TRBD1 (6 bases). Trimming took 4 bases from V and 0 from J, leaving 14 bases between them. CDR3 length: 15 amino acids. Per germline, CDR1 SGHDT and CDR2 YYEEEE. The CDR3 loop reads CASSQQTGYSYEQYF. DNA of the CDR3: TGTGCCAGCAGCCAACAGACAGGCTACTCCTACGAGCAGTACTTC.

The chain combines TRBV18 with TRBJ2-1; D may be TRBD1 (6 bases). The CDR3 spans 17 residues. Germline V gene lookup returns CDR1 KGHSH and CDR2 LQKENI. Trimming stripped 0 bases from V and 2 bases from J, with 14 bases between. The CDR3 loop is CASSPPMNRAPYNEQFF. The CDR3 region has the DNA TGTGCCAGCTCACCACCTATGAACAGGGCGCCCTACAATGAGCAGTTCTTC.

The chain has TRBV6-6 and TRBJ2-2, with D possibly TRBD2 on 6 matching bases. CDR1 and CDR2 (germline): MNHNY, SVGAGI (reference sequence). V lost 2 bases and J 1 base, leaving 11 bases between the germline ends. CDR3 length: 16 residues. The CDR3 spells CASSYQGTLNTGELFF. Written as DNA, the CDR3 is TGTGCCAGCAGTTACCAAGGGACTTTGAACACCGGGGAGCTGTTTTTT.

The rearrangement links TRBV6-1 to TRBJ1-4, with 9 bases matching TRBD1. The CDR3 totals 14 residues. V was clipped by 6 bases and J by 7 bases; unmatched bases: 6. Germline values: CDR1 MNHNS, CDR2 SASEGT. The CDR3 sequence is CASSRTGGAEKLFF. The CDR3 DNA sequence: TGTGCCAGCAGCCGTACAGGGGGCGCTGAAAAACTGTTTTTT.

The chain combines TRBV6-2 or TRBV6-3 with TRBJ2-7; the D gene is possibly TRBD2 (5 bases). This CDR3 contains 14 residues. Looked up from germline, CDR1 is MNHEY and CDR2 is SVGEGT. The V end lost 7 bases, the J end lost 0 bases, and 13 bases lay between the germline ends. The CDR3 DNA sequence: TGTGCCAGCAACTCCGACTACGGCTCCTACGAGCAGTACTTC. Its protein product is CASNSDYGSYEQYF.

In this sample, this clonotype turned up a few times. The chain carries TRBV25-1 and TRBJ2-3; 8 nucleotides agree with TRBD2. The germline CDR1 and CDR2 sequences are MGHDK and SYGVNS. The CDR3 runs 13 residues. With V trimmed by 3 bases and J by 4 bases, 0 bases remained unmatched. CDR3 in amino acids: CASSERGADTQYF. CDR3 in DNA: TGTGCCAGCAGTGAGCGGGGGGCAGATACGCAGTATTTT.

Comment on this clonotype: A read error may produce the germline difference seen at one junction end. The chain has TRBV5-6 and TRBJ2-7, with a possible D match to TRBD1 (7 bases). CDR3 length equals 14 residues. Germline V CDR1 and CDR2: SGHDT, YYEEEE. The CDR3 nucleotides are TGCGCCAGCAACTTGGGACAGCGGGTCTACGAGCAGTACTTC. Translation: CASNLGQRVYEQYF. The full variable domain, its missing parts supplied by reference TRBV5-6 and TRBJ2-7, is DAGVTQSPTHLIKTRGQQVTLRCSPKSGHDTVSWYQQALGQGPQFIFQYYEEEERQRGNFPDRFSGHQFPNYSSELNVNALLLGDSALYLCASNLGQRVYEQYFGPGTRLTVT.

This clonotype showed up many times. The CDR3: CSVSTGAYEQYF. For the CDR3, the DNA is TGCAGCGTTTCGACGGGCGCCTACGAGCAGTACTTC. This chain uses TRBV29-1 with TRBJ2-7; D is uncertain. The CDR3 totals 12 residues. Germline-derived CDR1 and CDR2 are SQVTM and ANQGSEA. Trimming took 5 bases from V and 2 from J, leaving 10 bases between them.

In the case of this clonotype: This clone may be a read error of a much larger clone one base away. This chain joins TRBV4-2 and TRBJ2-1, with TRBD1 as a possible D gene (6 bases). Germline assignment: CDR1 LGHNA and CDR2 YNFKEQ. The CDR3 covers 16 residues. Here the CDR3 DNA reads TGTGCCAGCAGCCAAGATGGGGGCTACCTTTACAATGAGCGGTTCTTC. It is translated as CASSQDGGYLYNERFF.

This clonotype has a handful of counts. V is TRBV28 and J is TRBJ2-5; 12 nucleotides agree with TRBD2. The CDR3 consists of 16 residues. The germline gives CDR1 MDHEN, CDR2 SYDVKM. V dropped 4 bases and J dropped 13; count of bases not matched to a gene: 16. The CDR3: CASSSRTSGTSTKGYF. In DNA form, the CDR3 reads TGTGCCAGCAGTTCACGGACTAGCGGGACCTCGACTAAGGGGTACTTC.